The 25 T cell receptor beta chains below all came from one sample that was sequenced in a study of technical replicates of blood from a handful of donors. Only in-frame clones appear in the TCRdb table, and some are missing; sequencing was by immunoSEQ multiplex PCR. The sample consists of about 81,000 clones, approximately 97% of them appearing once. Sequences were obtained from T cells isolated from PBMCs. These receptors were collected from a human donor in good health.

CDR3 protein: CASSDSASGGADTQYF. CDR3 DNA sequence: TGTGCCAGCAGTGACTCTGCTAGCGGGGGGGCAGATACGCAGTATTTT. The chain is built from TRBV6-4 and TRBJ2-3; TRBD2 matches 12 bases. V shed 0 bases and J 4 bases; nucleotides not matched to a gene: 2. The CDR3 covers 16 residues. Looked up from germline, CDR1 is MRHNA and CDR2 is SNTAGT.

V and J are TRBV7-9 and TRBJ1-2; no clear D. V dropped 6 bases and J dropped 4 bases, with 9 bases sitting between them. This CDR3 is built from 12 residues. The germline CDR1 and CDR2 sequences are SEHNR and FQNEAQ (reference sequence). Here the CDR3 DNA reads TGTGCCAGCAGTTTTGGGAGCTATGGCTACACCTTC. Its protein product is CASSFGSYGYTF.

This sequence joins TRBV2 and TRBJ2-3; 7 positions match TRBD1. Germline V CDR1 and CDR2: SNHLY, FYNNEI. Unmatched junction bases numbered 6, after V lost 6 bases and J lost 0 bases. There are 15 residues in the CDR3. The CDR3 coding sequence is TGTGCCAGCAGGAGGACAGGAGGTAGCACAGATACGCAGTATTTT. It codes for CASRRTGGSTDTQYF. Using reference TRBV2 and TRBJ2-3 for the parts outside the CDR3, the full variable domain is EPEVTQTPSHQVTQMGQEVILRCVPISNHLYFYWYRQILGQKVEFLVSFYNNEISEKSEIFDDQFSVERPDGSNFTLKIRSTKLEDSAMYFCASRRTGGSTDTQYFGPGTRLTVL.

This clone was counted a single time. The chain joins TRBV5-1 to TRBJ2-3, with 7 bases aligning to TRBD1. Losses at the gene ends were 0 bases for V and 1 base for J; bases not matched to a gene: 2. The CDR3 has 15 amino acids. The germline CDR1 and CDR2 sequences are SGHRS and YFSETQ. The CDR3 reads CASSLGQGRTDTQYF. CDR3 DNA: TGCGCCAGCAGCTTGGGACAGGGCCGCACAGATACGCAGTATTTT.

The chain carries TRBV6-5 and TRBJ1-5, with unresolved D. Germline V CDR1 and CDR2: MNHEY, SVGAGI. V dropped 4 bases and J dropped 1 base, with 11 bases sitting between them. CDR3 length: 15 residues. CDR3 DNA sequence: TGTGCCAGCAGTTCGCGTGGAGGGAGCAATCAGCCCCAGCATTTT. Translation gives CASSSRGGSNQPQHF.

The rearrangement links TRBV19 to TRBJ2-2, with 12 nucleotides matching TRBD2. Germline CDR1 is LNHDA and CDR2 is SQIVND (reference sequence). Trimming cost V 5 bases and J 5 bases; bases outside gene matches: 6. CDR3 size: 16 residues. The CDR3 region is CASSQLAGGSTGELFF. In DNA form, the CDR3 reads TGTGCCAGTAGTCAACTAGCGGGGGGCAGTACCGGGGAGCTGTTTTTT.

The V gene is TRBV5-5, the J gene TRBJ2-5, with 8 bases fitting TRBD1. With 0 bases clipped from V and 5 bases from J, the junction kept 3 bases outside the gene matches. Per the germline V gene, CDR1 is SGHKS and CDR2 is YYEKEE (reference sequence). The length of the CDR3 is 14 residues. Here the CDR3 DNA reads TGTGCCAGCAGCTTGGGTCAGGGGGCCGAGACCCAGTACTTC. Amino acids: CASSLGQGAETQYF. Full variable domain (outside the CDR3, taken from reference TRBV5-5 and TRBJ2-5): DAGVTQSPTHLIKTRGQQVTLRCSPISGHKSVSWYQQVLGQGPQFIFQYYEKEERGRGNFPDRFSARQFPNYSSELNVNALLLGDSALYLCASSLGQGAETQYFGPGTRLLVL.

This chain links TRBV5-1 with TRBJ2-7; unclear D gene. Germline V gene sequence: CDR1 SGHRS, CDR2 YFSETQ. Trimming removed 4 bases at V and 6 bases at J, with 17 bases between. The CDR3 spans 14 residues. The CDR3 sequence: CASSPNVATGEQYF. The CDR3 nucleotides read TGCGCCAGCAGCCCAAACGTCGCAACGGGCGAGCAGTACTTC.

The DNA of the CDR3 is TGTGCCAGCAGTTTAGGGGAATACACAGATACGCAGTATTTT. Protein product: CASSLGEYTDTQYF. This chain links TRBV6-1 with TRBJ2-3; TRBD1 is a possible D gene (5 bases). The CDR3 consists of 14 residues. Germline CDR1 is MNHNS and CDR2 is SASEGT. V was cut by 5 bases and J by 2 bases, with 11 bases left in between.

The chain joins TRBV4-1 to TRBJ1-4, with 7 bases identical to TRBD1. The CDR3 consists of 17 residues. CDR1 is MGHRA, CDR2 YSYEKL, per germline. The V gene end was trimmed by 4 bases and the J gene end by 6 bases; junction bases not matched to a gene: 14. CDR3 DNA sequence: TGCGCCAGCAGCCGCAAAACAAAGGGGGACAGAGATGAAAAACTGTTTTTT. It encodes CASSRKTKGDRDEKLFF.

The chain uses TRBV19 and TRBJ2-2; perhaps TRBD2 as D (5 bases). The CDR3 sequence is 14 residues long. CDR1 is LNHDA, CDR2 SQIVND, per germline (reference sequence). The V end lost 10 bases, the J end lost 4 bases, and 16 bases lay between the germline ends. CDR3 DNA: TGTGCCACCTCCAGCGGCGGCGTCACCGGGGAGCTGTTTTTT. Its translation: CATSSGGVTGELFF.

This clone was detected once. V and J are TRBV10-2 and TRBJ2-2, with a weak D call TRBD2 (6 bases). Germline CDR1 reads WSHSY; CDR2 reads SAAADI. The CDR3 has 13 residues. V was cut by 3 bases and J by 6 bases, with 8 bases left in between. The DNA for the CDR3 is TGCGCCAGCAGTGAAGGGACTTCCGGGGAGCTGTTTTTT. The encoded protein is CASSEGTSGELFF.

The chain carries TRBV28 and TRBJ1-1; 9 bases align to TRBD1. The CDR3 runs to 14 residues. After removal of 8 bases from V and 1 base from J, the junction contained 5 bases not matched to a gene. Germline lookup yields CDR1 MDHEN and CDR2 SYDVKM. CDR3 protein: CASRPQGANTEAFF. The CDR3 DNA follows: TGTGCCAGCCGGCCACAGGGGGCGAACACTGAAGCTTTCTTT.

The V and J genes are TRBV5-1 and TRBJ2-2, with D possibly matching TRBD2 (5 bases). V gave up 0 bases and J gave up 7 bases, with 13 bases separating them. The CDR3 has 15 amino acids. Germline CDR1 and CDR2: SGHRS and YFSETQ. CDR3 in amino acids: CASSLVGERNGELFF. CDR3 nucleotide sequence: TGCGCCAGCAGCTTGGTCGGGGAGCGGAACGGGGAGCTGTTTTTT.

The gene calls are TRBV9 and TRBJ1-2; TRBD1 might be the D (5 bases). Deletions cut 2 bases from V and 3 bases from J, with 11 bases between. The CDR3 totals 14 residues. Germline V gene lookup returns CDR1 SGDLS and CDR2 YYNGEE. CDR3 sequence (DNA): TGTGCCAGCAGCGTGGCACAAGGGGACTATGGCTACACCTTC. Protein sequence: CASSVAQGDYGYTF.

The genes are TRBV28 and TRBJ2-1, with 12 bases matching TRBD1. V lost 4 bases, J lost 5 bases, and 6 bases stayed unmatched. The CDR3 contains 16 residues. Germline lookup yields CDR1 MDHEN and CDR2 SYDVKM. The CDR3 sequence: CASSSPGTGGNNEQFF. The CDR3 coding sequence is TGTGCCAGCAGTTCTCCCGGGACAGGGGGCAACAATGAGCAGTTCTTC.

CDR3 loop: CASSPLPGQSTDTQYF. CDR3 nucleotide sequence: TGTGCCAGCAGTCCCCTTCCGGGACAGAGCACAGATACGCAGTATTTT. The chain couples TRBV9 to TRBJ2-3; TRBD1 matches at 7 bases. There are 16 residues in the CDR3. The junction had 9 bases not matched to a gene; V was cut back by 5 bases and J by 0 bases. The V gene's germline CDR1 is SGDLS and CDR2 YYNGEE.

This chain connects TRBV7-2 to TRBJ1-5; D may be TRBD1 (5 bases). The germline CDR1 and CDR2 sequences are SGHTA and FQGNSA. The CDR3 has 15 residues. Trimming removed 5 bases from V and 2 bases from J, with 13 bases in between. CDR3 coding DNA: TGTGCCAGCAGCCCTGCCCGGGGGGGCAATCAGCCCCAGCATTTT. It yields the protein CASSPARGGNQPQHF.

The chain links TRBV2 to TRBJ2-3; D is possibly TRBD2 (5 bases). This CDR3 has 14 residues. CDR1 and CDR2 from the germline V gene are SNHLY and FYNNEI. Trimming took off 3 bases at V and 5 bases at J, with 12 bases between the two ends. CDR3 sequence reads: CASSDNTREDTQYF. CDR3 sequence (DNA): TGTGCCAGCAGTGACAACACTAGGGAAGATACGCAGTATTTT.

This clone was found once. This CDR3 reads CASTHTYEQYF. As DNA, the CDR3 is TGTGCCAGCACGCACACCTACGAGCAGTACTTC. V and J are TRBV2 and TRBJ2-7; D ambiguous. The CDR3 covers 11 residues. V was shortened by 7 bases and J by 2 bases, with 6 bases between the two germline ends. Germline CDR1 SNHLY, CDR2 FYNNEI.

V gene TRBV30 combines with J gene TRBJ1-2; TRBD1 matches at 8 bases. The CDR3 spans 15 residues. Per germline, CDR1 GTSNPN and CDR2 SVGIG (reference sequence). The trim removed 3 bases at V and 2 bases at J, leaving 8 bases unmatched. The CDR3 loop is CAWRRTGRSNYGYTF. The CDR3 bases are TGTGCCTGGAGACGGACAGGGAGATCCAACTATGGCTACACCTTC.

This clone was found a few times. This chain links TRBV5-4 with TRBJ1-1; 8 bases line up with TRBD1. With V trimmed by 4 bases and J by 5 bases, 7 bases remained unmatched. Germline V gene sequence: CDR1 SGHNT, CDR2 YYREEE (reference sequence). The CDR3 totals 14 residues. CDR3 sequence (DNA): TGTGCCAGCAGCCGAGGACAGGGCTGGACTGAAGCTTTCTTT. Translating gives CASSRGQGWTEAFF.

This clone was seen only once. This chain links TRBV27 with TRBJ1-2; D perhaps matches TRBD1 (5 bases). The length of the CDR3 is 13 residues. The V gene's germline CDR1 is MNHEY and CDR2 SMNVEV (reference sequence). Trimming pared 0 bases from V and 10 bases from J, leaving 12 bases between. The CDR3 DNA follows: TGTGCCAGCAGTTTATCTCCTGGGACTATCTACACCTTC. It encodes CASSLSPGTIYTF.

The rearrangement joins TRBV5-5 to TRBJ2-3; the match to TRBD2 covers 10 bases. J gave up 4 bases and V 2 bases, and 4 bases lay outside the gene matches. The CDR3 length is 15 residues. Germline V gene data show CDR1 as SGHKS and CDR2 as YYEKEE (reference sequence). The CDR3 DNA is TGTGCCAGCAGCTTTCGACTAGCGGGCGCAGATACGCAGTATTTT. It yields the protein CASSFRLAGADTQYF.

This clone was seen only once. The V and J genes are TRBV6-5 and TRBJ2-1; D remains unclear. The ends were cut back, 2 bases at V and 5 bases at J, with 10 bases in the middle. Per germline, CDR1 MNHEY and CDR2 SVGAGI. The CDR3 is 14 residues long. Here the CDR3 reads CASSYMGIDNEQFF. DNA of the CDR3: TGTGCCAGCAGTTACATGGGCATTGACAATGAGCAGTTCTTC.